This T cell receptor beta chain was sequenced for a study of T cell changes during pregnancy in multiple sclerosis. TCRdb's copy holds only in-frame clones and misses some; the assay was immunoSEQ multiplex PCR. The sample holds tens of thousands of clones, roughly 94% seen once. Between the trimmed V and J ends, which lost 2 bases and 8 bases, there was a span of 25 bases. This CDR3 is built from 17 residues. CDR1 is SGHRS, CDR2 YFSETQ, per germline. This clonotype originated in a female donor with multiple sclerosis, enrolled in a pregnancy study. The chain couples TRBV5-1 to TRBJ1-2; the D gene is possibly TRBD1 (5 bases). The sample here was peripheral blood, taken before pregnancy. This CDR3 is CASSFRADSGQQVGYTF. The CDR3 nucleotides read TGCGCCAGCAGCTTCCGGGCTGACAGTGGCCAACAGGTCGGCTACACCTTC.